Below are 20 T cell receptor beta chains sequenced from a single sample in a study of regulatory T cells in long-lasting Graves disease. Indicated time point: persistent/refractory GD, antithyroid drugs over 5 years with positive TRAb. From PBMCs, RNA was extracted and then used to make the TCR library. To make TCR beta libraries, researchers used iRepertoire HTBI primers and Arm-PCR of CDR3 regions. TCRdb ran MiXCR on the multiplex PCR reads and lists one entry per CDR3 protein. The sample lists roughly 490,000 distinct CDR3 sequences, 20% to 25% occurring once. This sample comprised peripheral blood mononuclear cells (PBMCs), obtained when the disease was refractory, from a patient treated with antithyroid drugs. These receptors came from a female donor with Graves disease.

The J gene is TRBJ2-3, the V gene TRBV7-2, with D possibly being TRBD2 (6 bases). V was trimmed by 4 bases and J by 4 bases, leaving 15 bases between them. Germline V gene sequence: CDR1 SGHTA, CDR2 FQGNSA. The CDR3 is 15 residues long. The CDR3 nucleotides read TGTGCCAGCAGCTCCCTGGGCGGGGCGTCAGATACGCAGTATTTT. It yields the protein CASSSLGGASDTQYF. Based on the CDR3 plus reference TRBV7-2 and TRBJ2-3, the full variable domain is GAGVSQSPSNKVTEKGKDVELRCDPISGHTALYWYRQSLGQGLEFLIYFQGNSAPDKSGLPSDRFSAERTGGSVSTLTIQRTQQEDSAVYLCASSSLGGASDTQYFGPGTRLTVL.

This clonotype was counted ten times or more. V gene TRBV2 combines with J gene TRBJ1-2, with unresolved D. The CDR3 sequence is 14 residues long. With 4 bases removed from V and 2 bases from J, the gap between germline ends came to 11 bases. Germline V gives CDR1 SNHLY, CDR2 FYNNEI. This CDR3 is CASSVPARNYGYTF. The DNA for the CDR3 is TGTGCCAGCAGTGTCCCGGCGCGGAACTATGGCTACACCTTC.

The sample holds a few counts of this clonotype. The genes are TRBV7-2 and TRBJ2-7, with D perhaps being TRBD1 or TRBD2 (5 bases each). Germline V lookup: CDR1 SGHTA, CDR2 FQGNSA. Trimming pared 5 bases from V and 2 bases from J, leaving 13 bases between. This CDR3 comprises 14 residues. The CDR3 DNA reads as TGTGCCAGCAGCGAGGGGTTCACCCCCTACGAGCAGTACTTC. This encodes CASSEGFTPYEQYF. Combining the CDR3 with reference TRBV7-2 and TRBJ2-7 gives the whole variable domain GAGVSQSPSNKVTEKGKDVELRCDPISGHTALYWYRQSLGQGLEFLIYFQGNSAPDKSGLPSDRFSAERTGGSVSTLTIQRTQQEDSAVYLCASSEGFTPYEQYFGPGTRLTVT.

This clonotype was observed many times. The chain is built from TRBV6-2 or TRBV6-3 and TRBJ1-1; D gene uncertain. The CDR3 length is 16 residues. Germline V gene lookup returns CDR1 MNHEY and CDR2 SVGEGT. V lost 2 bases to trimming and J lost 0 bases, with 13 bases between them. The CDR3 reads CASSYLSHPMNTEAFF. DNA of the CDR3: TGTGCCAGCAGTTACCTGTCCCATCCTATGAACACTGAAGCTTTCTTT.

This clonotype was seen at least ten times. The chain recombines TRBV12-3 or TRBV12-4 with TRBJ2-7; D unresolved. The CDR3 is 11 amino acids. V was cut by 6 bases and J by 6 bases, with 9 bases left in between. CDR3 sequence reads: CASSTASEQYF. CDR3 nucleotides: TGTGCCAGCAGCACCGCCTCCGAGCAGTACTTC.

This clonotype was counted between two and nine times. The V and J genes are TRBV3-1 and TRBJ1-1, with D hard to call. Trimming took off 3 bases at V and 1 base at J, with 15 bases between the two ends. The CDR3 sequence is 16 residues long. Germline V gene sequence: CDR1 LGHDT, CDR2 YNNKEL (reference sequence). DNA of the CDR3: TGTGCCAGCAGCCATCAAACCGAGGGCCCGAACACTGAAGCTTTCTTT. Residues: CASSHQTEGPNTEAFF.

This clonotype appeared many times. The chain recombines TRBV7-3 with TRBJ1-1; possibly TRBD1 for D (6 bases). The CDR3 length is 16 residues. The germline CDR1 and CDR2 sequences are SGHTA and FQGTGA. Between the trimmed V and J ends, which lost 2 bases and 0 bases, there was a span of 13 bases. CDR3 sequence: CASSLAGTGMNTEAFF. CDR3 sequence (DNA): TGTGCCAGCAGCTTAGCCGGTACAGGGATGAACACTGAAGCTTTCTTT.

This clonotype was detected many times. The gene calls are TRBV11-3 and TRBJ2-7; maybe TRBD1 (6 bases). Looked up from germline, CDR1 is SGHNT and CDR2 is YENEEA. The CDR3 totals 13 residues. Trimming stripped 6 bases from V and 5 bases from J, with 14 bases between. The DNA of the CDR3 is TGTGCCAGCAGTATAAACAGGGATCACGAGCAGTACTTC. It specifies CASSINRDHEQYF.

To note about this clonotype: A read error may be the cause here, since a much bigger clone is one base away. The chain uses TRBV28 and TRBJ2-2, with D unresolved. This CDR3 comprises 15 residues. V lost 3 bases, J lost 4 bases, and 12 bases lay in between. CDR1 and CDR2 from the germline V gene are MDHEN and SYDVKM. CDR3 nucleotide sequence: TGTGCCAGCAGTTTTAAGGGTGACCCCACCGGGGAGCTGTTTTTT. Encoded protein: CASSFKGDPTGELFF.

The rearrangement joins TRBV5-6 to TRBJ1-5; no clear D. The V and J ends lost 4 bases and 2 bases respectively, with 22 bases between them. CDR1 and CDR2 (germline): SGHDT, YYEEEE. The CDR3 length is 18 residues. CDR3 in amino acids: CASSPQAQIRRGNQPQHF. As DNA, the CDR3 is TGTGCCAGCAGCCCCCAAGCGCAGATCAGACGGGGCAATCAGCCCCAGCATTTT.

This clonotype has a count of ten or more. This chain uses TRBV28 with TRBJ1-5; the D gene is possibly TRBD1 (6 bases). Germline CDR1 is MDHEN and CDR2 is SYDVKM. V lost 3 bases and J lost 5, with 11 bases in between. The CDR3 sequence is 14 residues long. The CDR3: CASSFQAGDQPQHF. The DNA of the CDR3 is TGTGCCAGCAGTTTTCAGGCAGGGGATCAGCCCCAGCATTTT. Together with reference TRBV28 and TRBJ1-5, the CDR3 gives the full variable domain: DVKVTQSSRYLVKRTGEKVFLECVQDMDHENMFWYRQDPGLGLRLIYFSYDVKMKEKGDIPEGYSVSREKKERFSLILESASTNQTSMYLCASSFQAGDQPQHFGDGTRLSIL.

A few counts support this clonotype. The rearrangement uses TRBV10-3 and TRBJ1-1; tentatively, D is TRBD1 (6 bases). CDR3 size: 15 residues. Germline V CDR1 and CDR2: ENHRY, SYGVKD. V lost 3 bases to trimming and J lost 6 bases, with 17 bases between them. The CDR3 protein is CAISDQGKGRAEAFF. The CDR3, as DNA: TGTGCCATCAGTGACCAGGGGAAAGGAAGAGCTGAAGCTTTCTTT.

V usage is TRBV3-1 and J usage is TRBJ1-1; no firm D call. From germline, CDR1 is LGHDT and CDR2 YNNKEL (reference sequence). The CDR3 covers 12 residues. V lost 0 bases and J 12 bases, leaving 11 bases between the germline ends. CDR3 region: CASSQDQGSPFF. The CDR3 nucleotides are TGTGCCAGCAGCCAAGATCAAGGGTCGCCTTTCTTT. The variable domain in full, with the rest retrieved from reference TRBV3-1 and TRBJ1-1, is DTAVSQTPKYLVTQMGNDKSIKCEQNLGHDTMYWYKQDSKKFLKIMFSYNNKELIINETVPNRFSPKSPDKAHLNLHINSLELGDSAVYFCASSQDQGSPFFGQGTRLTVV.

J is TRBJ1-2 and V is TRBV30, with D unclear. V lost 5 bases and J 2 bases, leaving 12 bases between the germline ends. The CDR3 length is 13 residues. The V gene's germline CDR1 is GTSNPN and CDR2 SVGIG (reference sequence). The CDR3 DNA reads as TGTGCCTGGGACCGGGCCCGCAACTATGGCTACACCTTC. It encodes CAWDRARNYGYTF. The whole variable domain, remainder taken from reference TRBV30 and TRBJ1-2, is SQTIHQWPATLVQPVGSPLSLECTVEGTSNPNLYWYRQAAGRGLQLLFYSVGIGQISSEVPQNLSASRPQDRQFILSSKKLLLSDSGFYLCAWDRARNYGYTFGSGTRLTVV.

This clonotype was detected only a few times. The CDR3: CASSLGVDTQYF. CDR3 coding DNA: TGTGCCAGCAGTTTGGGGGTTGATACGCAGTATTTT. The chain links TRBV7-9 to TRBJ2-3, with D possibly called TRBD1 or TRBD2 (5 bases each). CDR1 and CDR2 (germline): SEHNR, FQNEAQ (reference sequence). The CDR3 has 12 amino acids. The V and J ends lost 6 bases and 6 bases respectively, with 10 bases between them.

This clonotype showed up just a few times. The V call is TRBV19, the J call TRBJ1-5; D remains unclear. Germline CDR1 and CDR2: LNHDA and SQIVND (reference sequence). The CDR3 extends over 14 amino acids. Trimming removed 5 bases at V and 9 bases at J, with 17 bases between. For the CDR3, the DNA is TGTGCCAGTAGTTCAGGAGTAAACGTCGGGCCCCAGCATTTT. Protein product: CASSSGVNVGPQHF.

The chain employs TRBV20-1 and TRBJ1-1; D ambiguous. The V gene lost 2 bases and the J gene lost 6 bases, with 16 bases spanning the gap. CDR1 and CDR2 (germline): DFQATT, SNEGSKA (reference sequence). The CDR3 is 14 amino acids. The DNA for the CDR3 is TGCAGTGCTAGATCTACTCTCCAGGAGGCTGAAGCTTTCTTT. Protein sequence: CSARSTLQEAEAFF.

The V gene is TRBV6-2 or TRBV6-3, the J gene TRBJ2-6; D gene ambiguous. V was pared by 5 bases and J by 2 bases, with 13 bases between. The CDR3 is 16 residues long. The germline CDR1 and CDR2 sequences are MNHEY and SVGEGT. The chain's CDR3 is CASSDLLPPGANVLTF. The CDR3 DNA reads as TGTGCCAGCAGTGACTTGCTCCCCCCTGGGGCCAACGTCCTGACTTTC.

The chain uses TRBV4-3 and TRBJ2-7; 8 nucleotides line up with TRBD2. Germline CDR1 is LGHNA and CDR2 is YSLEER. The CDR3 is 16 residues long. J gave up 2 bases and V 4 bases, and 10 bases lay outside the gene matches. The DNA of the CDR3 is TGCGCCAGCAGCCCCACAGGGCTAGCGGGCCCCTACGAGCAGTACTTC. This gives the protein CASSPTGLAGPYEQYF.

This clonotype was seen at least ten times. V is TRBV7-2 and J is TRBJ1-5; 7 nucleotides match TRBD1. Germline V CDR1 and CDR2: SGHTA, FQGNSA. There are 13 residues in the CDR3. J lost 4 bases, V lost 6 bases, and 3 bases had no gene match. Here the CDR3 DNA reads TGTGCCAGCAGGCAGGACAGGAATCAGCCCCAGCATTTT. Residues: CASRQDRNQPQHF.